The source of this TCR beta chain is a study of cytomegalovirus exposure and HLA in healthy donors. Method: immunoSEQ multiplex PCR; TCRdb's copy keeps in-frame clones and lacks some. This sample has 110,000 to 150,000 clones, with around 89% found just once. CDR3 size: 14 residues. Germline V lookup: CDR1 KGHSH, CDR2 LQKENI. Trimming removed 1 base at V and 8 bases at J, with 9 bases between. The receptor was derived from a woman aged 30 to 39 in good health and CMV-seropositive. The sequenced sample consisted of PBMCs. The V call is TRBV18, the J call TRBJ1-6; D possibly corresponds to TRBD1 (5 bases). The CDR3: CASSPLGGDSPLHF. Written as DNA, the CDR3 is TGTGCCAGCTCACCACTCGGAGGGGATTCACCCCTCCACTTT.